Following are 31 T cell receptor beta chains from one sample sequenced in a study of cytomegalovirus exposure and HLA in healthy donors. The primer mix had 60 Vbeta and 13 Jbeta primers. Only in-frame clones appear in the TCRdb table, and some are missing; sequencing was by immunoSEQ multiplex PCR. The repertoire consists of some 110,000 clones, with roughly 83% occurring once and the leading ten covering approximately 3%. The source material was PBMCs. All receptors come from a woman under 30 in good health and CMV-seropositive.

V gene TRBV5-6 combines with J gene TRBJ1-5; 8 nucleotides match TRBD1. V trimming: 4 bases; J trimming: 2 bases; junction bases outside the gene matches: 5. Germline CDR1 and CDR2: SGHDT and YYEEEE. The length of the CDR3 is 15 residues. As DNA, the CDR3 is TGTGCCAGCAGCGATGGGACAGGACGCAATCAGCCCCAGCATTTT. Protein product: CASSDGTGRNQPQHF.

V is TRBV5-8 and J is TRBJ2-3; D unclear. The V gene lost 0 bases and the J gene lost 5 bases, with 7 bases spanning the gap. The CDR3 has 13 amino acids. Germline CDR1 reads SGHTS; CDR2 reads YDEGEE. Here the CDR3 DNA reads TGTGCCAGCAGCTTGGGAGAGCGAGATACGCAGTATTTT. It yields the protein CASSLGERDTQYF. Full variable domain (outside the CDR3, taken from reference TRBV5-8 and TRBJ2-3): EAGVTQSPTHLIKTRGQQATLRCSPISGHTSVYWYQQALGLGLQFLLWYDEGEERNRGNFPPRFSGRQFPNYSSELNVNALELEDSALYLCASSLGERDTQYFGPGTRLTVL.

The chain has TRBV5-4 and TRBJ1-3; 8 bases are shared with TRBD1. V lost 4 bases and J lost 2; bases outside the gene matches: 2. Germline V gene lookup returns CDR1 SGHNT and CDR2 YYREEE (reference sequence). CDR3 size: 14 residues. The CDR3 loop reads CASSTDRAGNTIYF. The CDR3 DNA reads as TGTGCCAGCAGCACGGACAGGGCTGGAAACACCATATATTTT.

The V call is TRBV5-1, the J call TRBJ2-1; the match to TRBD2 covers 9 bases. With V trimmed by 3 bases and J by 5 bases, 0 bases remained unmatched. CDR3 length equals 13 residues. Germline V CDR1 and CDR2: SGHRS, YFSETQ. In DNA form, the CDR3 reads TGCGCCAGCAGCTCTAGCGGGGACAATGAGCAGTTCTTC. It codes for CASSSSGDNEQFF.

V and J are TRBV27 and TRBJ2-7; 7 bases are shared with TRBD2. The CDR3 consists of 14 residues. Trimming at V came to 0 bases and at J to 8 bases, leaving 7 bases not matched to a gene. Per germline, CDR1 MNHEY and CDR2 SMNVEV (reference sequence). The CDR3 DNA reads TGTGCCAGCAGTTTATCGGGGCTAGCGGCCCAGCAGTACTTC. This encodes CASSLSGLAAQQYF.

V is TRBV5-6 and J is TRBJ2-7, with TRBD2 identical over 13 bases. The germline V gene has CDR1 SGHDT and CDR2 YYEEEE. CDR3 length: 15 residues. V was pared by 5 bases and J by 4 bases, with 6 bases of the junction left unmatched. In DNA form, the CDR3 reads TGTGCCAGCAGAGGACTAGCGGGAGATGGGTACGAGCAGTACTTC. This codes for CASRGLAGDGYEQYF.

The V gene is TRBV5-1, the J gene TRBJ2-7; D gene unclear. The CDR3 extends over 12 amino acids. CDR1 and CDR2 from the germline V gene are SGHRS and YFSETQ. V was pared by 0 bases and J by 4 bases, with 5 bases between. CDR3 loop: CASSLDFYEQYF. The CDR3 bases are TGCGCCAGCAGCTTGGACTTTTACGAGCAGTACTTC.

The J gene is TRBJ2-3, the V gene TRBV27, with 8 bases matching TRBD2. V lost 4 bases, J lost 5 bases, and 8 bases stayed unmatched. CDR3 length: 15 residues. The germline V gene has CDR1 MNHEY and CDR2 SMNVEV (reference sequence). Here the CDR3 DNA reads TGTGCCAGCAGTTCCGAGCGGGAGAGTCGAGATACGCAGTATTTT. It translates to CASSSERESRDTQYF.

The J gene is TRBJ2-1, the V gene TRBV25-1; D is perhaps TRBD2 (6 bases). Trimming cost V 10 bases and J 6 bases, with 16 bases left between them. There are 13 residues in the CDR3. Germline V lookup: CDR1 MGHDK, CDR2 SYGVNS. CDR3 in amino acids: CATLRGHGNEQFF. CDR3 DNA sequence: TGTGCCACCCTGCGGGGCCACGGCAATGAGCAGTTCTTC.

In regard to this clone: Germline is not matched at one junction end, which may reflect a read error. V usage is TRBV5-1 and J usage is TRBJ2-5; 13 nucleotides match TRBD2. Germline V gene lookup returns CDR1 SGHRS and CDR2 YFSETQ. This CDR3 contains 15 residues. CDR3 protein: CASSLGTSGARTQYF. As DNA, the CDR3 is TGCGCCAGCAGTTTGGGGACTAGCGGGGCCCGGACCCAGTACTTC.

The V and J genes are TRBV7-6 and TRBJ2-2, with D uncertain. CDR1 and CDR2 from the germline V gene are SGHVS and FNYEAQ. The V end lost 5 bases, the J end lost 4 bases, and 20 bases lay between the germline ends. The length of the CDR3 is 17 residues. This CDR3 reads CASSPKDILRSTGELFF. For the CDR3, the DNA is TGTGCCAGCAGCCCAAAAGATATTCTTAGGAGCACCGGGGAGCTGTTTTTT.

Only a few counts were recorded for this clone. This chain connects TRBV6-1 to TRBJ2-7; D is undetermined. V lost 5 bases and J lost 3, with 8 bases in between. Germline CDR1 and CDR2: MNHNS and SASEGT. This CDR3 spans 12 amino acids. The CDR3 sequence is CASSNSGYEQYF. The CDR3 DNA follows: TGTGCCAGCAGTAACAGTGGCTACGAGCAGTACTTC.

The CDR3 nucleotides are TGTGCCAGCAGCTTGTTTGGGGGCTTGGGTGGCTACACCTTC. It encodes CASSLFGGLGGYTF. The genes are TRBV5-6 and TRBJ1-2; the D gene is possibly TRBD1 (6 bases). The CDR3 has 14 amino acids. The V gene's germline CDR1 is SGHDT and CDR2 YYEEEE. Trimming took off 1 base at V and 7 bases at J, with 14 bases between the two ends. The variable domain in full, with the rest retrieved from reference TRBV5-6 and TRBJ1-2, is DAGVTQSPTHLIKTRGQQVTLRCSPKSGHDTVSWYQQALGQGPQFIFQYYEEEERQRGNFPDRFSGHQFPNYSSELNVNALLLGDSALYLCASSLFGGLGGYTFGSGTRLTVV.

J is TRBJ1-4 and V is TRBV5-1; 10 positions match TRBD1. The CDR3 consists of 14 residues. Germline CDR1 SGHRS, CDR2 YFSETQ. The J segment lost 5 bases and the V segment lost 4 bases, leaving 2 bases of the junction unmatched. The CDR3 DNA sequence: TGCGCCAGCAGCCGGACAGGGGGGAATGAAAAACTGTTTTTT. Protein sequence: CASSRTGGNEKLFF.

The chain has TRBV27 and TRBJ1-2, with a possible D match to TRBD1 (5 bases). The CDR3 totals 16 residues. Germline values: CDR1 MNHEY, CDR2 SMNVEV (reference sequence). Trimming took off 0 bases at V and 6 bases at J, with 17 bases between the two ends. This chain's CDR3 is CASSLSSSGNRDGYTF. The CDR3 DNA follows: TGTGCCAGCAGTTTATCTTCCTCAGGGAATAGGGATGGCTACACCTTC.

J is TRBJ1-2 and V is TRBV15; perhaps TRBD1 as D (5 bases). This CDR3 has 14 residues. From germline, CDR1 is LNHNV and CDR2 YYDKDF (reference sequence). The V end was cut by 4 bases, the J end by 3 bases, with 12 bases between. The CDR3 DNA sequence: TGTGCCACCAGCACGAGGCAAGGGGACTATGGCTACACCTTC. Protein sequence: CATSTRQGDYGYTF.

The gene calls are TRBV5-1 and TRBJ1-1, with 7 nucleotides matching TRBD1. Trimming removed 4 bases from V and 4 bases from J; junction bases left unmatched: 7. Germline lookup yields CDR1 SGHRS and CDR2 YFSETQ. CDR3 length: 14 residues. CDR3 nucleotides: TGCGCCAGCAGCGGAGGACAGGAGGGCACTGAAGCTTTCTTT. This sequence encodes CASSGGQEGTEAFF. Together with reference TRBV5-1 and TRBJ1-1, the CDR3 gives the full variable domain: KAGVTQTPRYLIKTRGQQVTLSCSPISGHRSVSWYQQTPGQGLQFLFEYFSETQRNKGNFPGRFSGRQFSNSRSEMNVSTLELGDSALYLCASSGGQEGTEAFFGQGTRLTVV.

As concerns this clone: Other DNA variants within this sample encode the same CDR3. The chain combines TRBV11-3 with TRBJ1-1; 7 bases match TRBD1. CDR3 length equals 14 residues. In germline, CDR1 is SGHNT, CDR2 YENEEA. V lost 5 bases, J lost 7 bases, and 10 bases stayed unmatched. CDR3 sequence reads: CASSRSRDSGEAFF. The CDR3 coding sequence is TGTGCCAGCAGCCGGTCCCGGGACAGCGGTGAAGCTTTCTTT.

The rearrangement uses TRBV19 and TRBJ1-3; D not certain. This CDR3 region has 20 residues. V was cut by 5 bases and J by 4 bases, with 30 bases left in between. Germline loops: CDR1 LNHDA, CDR2 SQIVND (reference sequence). CDR3 sequence reads: CASSLRPAVPTKSKGNTIYF. The CDR3 DNA follows: TGTGCCAGTAGTCTCCGCCCCGCGGTCCCTACAAAGAGTAAAGGAAACACCATATATTTT.

The rearrangement links TRBV5-4 to TRBJ2-7, with 8 bases aligning to TRBD2. V was clipped by 4 bases and J by 3 bases; unmatched bases: 12. The CDR3 has 16 amino acids. The germline V gene has CDR1 SGHNT and CDR2 YYREEE (reference sequence). In nucleotides, the CDR3 is TGTGCCAGCAGCCAAGATGATAGCGGGACCGACTACGAGCAGTACTTC. Protein sequence: CASSQDDSGTDYEQYF. The complete variable domain, with remaining parts taken from reference TRBV5-4 and TRBJ2-7, reads ETGVTQSPTHLIKTRGQQVTLRCSSQSGHNTVSWYQQALGQGPQFIFQYYREEENGRGNFPPRFSGLQFPNYSSELNVNALELDDSALYLCASSQDDSGTDYEQYFGPGTRLTVT.

The V gene is TRBV11-2, the J gene TRBJ2-1; tentatively, D is TRBD1 (6 bases). Germline V lookup: CDR1 SGHAT, CDR2 FQNNGV. Deletions cut 2 bases from V and 0 bases from J, with 11 bases between. The CDR3 sequence is 16 residues long. DNA for the CDR3: TGTGCCAGCAGCTTAAGGTTGGACAGCTCCTACAATGAGCAGTTCTTC. It translates to CASSLRLDSSYNEQFF.

The V call is TRBV4-1, the J call TRBJ2-1; D might be TRBD2 (5 bases). This CDR3 is built from 13 residues. Germline V gene lookup returns CDR1 MGHRA and CDR2 YSYEKL. V was pared by 3 bases and J by 10 bases, with 13 bases between. This CDR3 is CASSQATRYEQFF. The CDR3 region has the DNA TGCGCCAGCAGCCAGGCCACTAGGTACGAGCAGTTCTTC.

The chain employs TRBV9 and TRBJ1-2; D uncertain. The V and J ends lost 4 bases and 7 bases respectively, with 17 bases between them. Per germline, CDR1 SGDLS and CDR2 YYNGEE. The CDR3 consists of 14 residues. As DNA, the CDR3 is TGTGCCAGCAGCACCTCGGGAGGGAGACTTGGCTACACCTTC. It yields the protein CASSTSGGRLGYTF.

The chain employs TRBV28 and TRBJ2-6; D is possibly TRBD1 (5 bases). Trimming took off 7 bases at V and 4 bases at J, with 11 bases between the two ends. The CDR3 spans 14 residues. Looked up from germline, CDR1 is MDHEN and CDR2 is SYDVKM. The CDR3 sequence is CASNRGSGANVLTF. CDR3 DNA: TGTGCCAGCAATAGGGGTTCAGGGGCCAACGTCCTGACTTTC.

The chain is built from TRBV5-1 and TRBJ2-1; D not resolved. The CDR3 is 16 residues long. Trimming took off 4 bases at V and 0 bases at J, with 14 bases between the two ends. In germline, CDR1 is SGHRS, CDR2 YFSETQ. The CDR3 DNA follows: TGCGCCAGCAGCGGCCGGGTCGTAAGCTCCTACAATGAGCAGTTCTTC. The encoded protein is CASSGRVVSSYNEQFF.

J is TRBJ2-1 and V is TRBV2; 8 bases map to TRBD2. There are 15 residues in the CDR3. CDR1 is SNHLY and CDR2 is FYNNEI in the germline V gene. V gave up 6 bases and J gave up 2 bases; unmatched junction bases: 6. The CDR3 here is CASRRTSLTYNEQFF. CDR3 DNA sequence: TGTGCCAGCAGACGGACTAGCCTGACCTACAATGAGCAGTTCTTC.

The chain has TRBV4-1 and TRBJ1-1; tentatively, D is TRBD1 (5 bases). The germline V gene encodes CDR1 MGHRA and CDR2 YSYEKL. Trimming took off 0 bases at V and 11 bases at J, with 13 bases between the two ends. There are 13 residues in the CDR3. As DNA, the CDR3 is TGCGCCAGCAGCCAAGATCGGGGGTTACGGGCTTTCTTT. It is translated as CASSQDRGLRAFF.

CDR3 protein: CASSLEGTSGTETQYF. The CDR3 DNA follows: TGTGCCAGCAGCTTGGAAGGGACTAGCGGGACGGAGACCCAGTACTTC. J is TRBJ2-5 and V is TRBV11-2; TRBD2 matches at 13 bases. Trimming removed 3 bases from V and 5 bases from J; junction bases left unmatched: 6. The CDR3 is made up of 16 amino acids. CDR1 is SGHAT, CDR2 FQNNGV, per germline.

The chain links TRBV13 to TRBJ1-2, with TRBD1 as a possible D gene (6 bases). The CDR3 contains 14 residues. The V end lost 4 bases, the J end lost 4 bases, and 13 bases lay between the germline ends. CDR1 and CDR2 from the germline V gene are PRHDT and FYEKMQ (reference sequence). CDR3 region: CASSSAGQGYGYTF. DNA of the CDR3: TGTGCCAGCAGCTCAGCGGGACAAGGCTATGGCTACACCTTC.

The gene calls are TRBV28 and TRBJ2-2, with 9 bases matching TRBD2. The CDR3 contains 15 residues. V gave up 5 bases and J gave up 8 bases; unmatched junction bases: 9. The germline CDR1 and CDR2 sequences are MDHEN and SYDVKM. CDR3 sequence (DNA): TGTGCCAGCAGTCCTCTAATAGCGGGGGAAGGGGAGCTGTTTTTT. It specifies CASSPLIAGEGELFF. The entire variable domain, with the rest obtained from reference TRBV28 and TRBJ2-2, is as follows: DVKVTQSSRYLVKRTGEKVFLECVQDMDHENMFWYRQDPGLGLRLIYFSYDVKMKEKGDIPEGYSVSREKKERFSLILESASTNQTSMYLCASSPLIAGEGELFFGEGSRLTVL.

The V gene is TRBV28, the J gene TRBJ2-5, with 7 positions matching TRBD2. The CDR3 sequence is 15 residues long. The trim removed 6 bases at V and 0 bases at J, leaving 7 bases unmatched. Germline V gives CDR1 MDHEN, CDR2 SYDVKM. The CDR3, as DNA: TGTGCCAGCAGCAGGCTAGCGGATAACCAAGAGACCCAGTACTTC. Translating gives CASSRLADNQETQYF.